The rows below give T cell receptor beta chains drawn from one sample of a study of shared clonotypes between healthy human individuals. The repertoire was sequenced with immunoSEQ multiplex PCR; TCRdb's copy has only in-frame clones and lacks some. The repertoire holds approximately 530,000 clones, with approximately 94% as singletons. The sample consisted of naive CD4+ T cells sorted from blood. The receptors come from a woman younger than 45 in good health. CDR3s include the opening cysteine and the closing phenylalanine or tryptophan. D genes are given only for firm matches. Size is stated for part of the rows, as once, few or many counts, or as a class when the clone is expanded.

j_call clone_size d_call v_call cdr3_aa cdr3_nt
TRBJ2-7 . . TRBV19 CASEQGRAVYEQYF TGTGCCAGCGAACAGGGCAGGGCGGTTTACGAGCAGTACTTC
TRBJ1-3 . TRBD1 TRBV11-2 CASSPEDRGSGNTIYF TGTGCCAGCAGCCCAGAGGACAGGGGGAGTGGAAACACCATATATTTT
TRBJ1-2 . . TRBV5-8 CASSLSPTSSGYTF TGTGCCAGCAGCTTATCCCCTACTTCTTCTGGCTACACCTTC
TRBJ2-6 . . TRBV9 CASSPSSGANVLTF TGTGCCAGCAGCCCCTCGTCTGGGGCCAACGTCCTGACTTTC
TRBJ2-7 . . TRBV10-3 CAISESPGYEQYF TGTGCCATCAGTGAGTCCCCAGGCTACGAGCAGTACTTC
TRBJ2-5 . . TRBV5-1 CASSLPGETQYF TGCGCCAGCAGCTTGCCTGGAGAGACCCAGTACTTC
TRBJ1-1 . TRBD1 TRBV6-5 CASSAGQAGNTEAFF TGTGCCAGCAGTGCCGGACAGGCCGGGAACACTGAAGCTTTCTTT
TRBJ1-4 . TRBD1 TRBV2 CASRPPTGGAPATNEKLFF TGTGCCAGCAGGCCACCGACAGGGGGCGCGCCAGCAACTAATGAAAAACTGTTTTTT
TRBJ2-1 . TRBD2 TRBV27 CASSPSGIGGEQFF TGTGCCAGCAGCCCAAGCGGGATAGGCGGTGAGCAGTTCTTC
TRBJ1-2 . TRBD1 TRBV28 CASMQGTGPWYGYTF TGTGCCAGCATGCAGGGGACAGGGCCTTGGTATGGCTACACCTTC
TRBJ1-1 . . TRBV6-5 CASKRLQGRNTEAFF TGTGCCAGCAAAAGACTACAGGGACGGAACACTGAAGCTTTCTTT
TRBJ2-5 . . TRBV5-1 CASRFQGEETQYF TGCGCCAGCAGATTTCAGGGTGAGGAGACCCAGTACTTC
TRBJ2-7 . . TRBV28 CASSLGGQLYEQYF TGTGCCAGCAGTTTGGGTGGACAGCTCTACGAGCAGTACTTC
TRBJ1-1 few . TRBV6-5 CASSYLRSDTEAFF TGTGCCAGCAGTTACTTACGGTCCGACACTGAAGCTTTCTTT
TRBJ2-1 . TRBD2 TRBV5-1 CASSHTSGERGEQFF TGCGCCAGCAGCCACACCAGCGGTGAGCGGGGTGAGCAGTTCTTC
TRBJ1-5 . . TRBV6-1 CASNPMGGNQPQHF TGTGCCAGCAACCCGATGGGGGGCAATCAGCCCCAGCATTTT
TRBJ2-1 . TRBD2 TRBV29-1 CSAKTSGYRYNEQFF TGCAGCGCCAAGACTAGCGGGTACCGATACAATGAGCAGTTCTTC
TRBJ2-7 . . TRBV28 CASAGGYEQYF TGTGCCAGCGCGGGTGGCTACGAGCAGTACTTC
TRBJ2-3 . . TRBV10-1 CASSRLLASTDTQYF TGCGCCAGCAGCCGTCTTCTAGCAAGCACAGATACGCAGTATTTT
TRBJ2-7 . TRBD2 TRBV9 CASSVGLAGGVEQYF TGTGCCAGCAGCGTAGGACTAGCGGGAGGAGTCGAGCAGTACTTC
TRBJ2-7 . . TRBV28 CASTGPLLDEQYF TGTGCCAGCACAGGACCCCTATTAGACGAGCAGTACTTC
TRBJ1-5 . . TRBV19 CASSTLRNQPQHF TGTGCCAGTAGTACCCTGAGGAATCAGCCCCAGCATTTT
TRBJ2-5 . . TRBV29-1 CSVEEETQYF TGCAGCGTTGAGGAGGAGACCCAGTACTTC
TRBJ2-3 . TRBD2 TRBV23-1 CASSRRDYTSTDTQYF TGCGCCAGCAGTCGTAGGGACTACACGAGCACAGATACGCAGTATTTT
TRBJ1-1 . . TRBV6-5 CASKGRDYHNEAFF TGTGCCAGCAAGGGCAGGGACTACCATAATGAAGCTTTCTTT
TRBJ1-1 . . TRBV29-1 CSVEELHPNTEAFF TGCAGCGTTGAAGAACTACACCCGAACACTGAAGCTTTCTTT
TRBJ2-7 . . TRBV5-4 CASSWNNEQYF TGTGCCAGCAGCTGGAATAACGAGCAGTACTTC
TRBJ2-1 . TRBD1 TRBV2 CASGPDRGGNEQFF TGTGCCAGCGGCCCAGACAGGGGAGGCAATGAGCAGTTCTTC
TRBJ2-2 . TRBD1 TRBV11-3 CASSLDWTGSGELFF TGTGCCAGCAGCTTAGATTGGACAGGATCCGGGGAGCTGTTTTTT
TRBJ1-3 . . TRBV11-2 CASSLDAARLHGGGNTIYF TGTGCCAGCAGCTTAGATGCGGCAAGGCTTCACGGTGGCGGAAACACCATATATTTT
TRBJ1-1 . . TRBV6-5 CASSYPDSRRAFF TGTGCCAGCAGTTACCCTGACAGCAGGCGGGCTTTCTTT
TRBJ2-1 once TRBD2 TRBV28 CASSLTGTSRSYNEQFF TGTGCCAGCAGTCTCACCGGGACTAGTCGTTCCTACAATGAGCAGTTCTTC
TRBJ2-7 . TRBD2 TRBV6-1 CASSEYPTSGIYEQYF TGTGCCAGCAGTGAATACCCGACTAGCGGGATATACGAGCAGTACTTC
TRBJ1-1 . . TRBV28 CATQGRGNNLRAFF TGTGCCACCCAGGGAAGGGGCAATAATTTGAGGGCTTTCTTT
TRBJ1-1 . TRBD1 TRBV5-6 CASSSRGTEAFF TGTGCCAGCAGCTCCAGGGGGACTGAAGCTTTCTTT
TRBJ2-2 . TRBD1 TRBV7-9 CAMMGQSNTGELFF TGTGCCATGATGGGACAGTCGAACACCGGGGAGCTGTTTTTT
TRBJ2-7 . TRBD2 TRBV5-1 CASSSGTSGAYEQYF TGCGCCAGCAGCAGCGGGACTAGCGGAGCCTACGAGCAGTACTTC
TRBJ2-5 . TRBD2 TRBV7-9 CASSVGTSGGGETQYF TGTGCCAGCAGCGTCGGGACTAGCGGAGGGGGAGAGACCCAGTACTTC
TRBJ1-1 . . TRBV29-1 CSVEDRVIGNTEAFF TGCAGCGTTGAAGATCGAGTAATTGGTAACACTGAAGCTTTCTTT
TRBJ2-3 . TRBD2 TRBV7-3 CASSRSGRRGFDSGTDTQYF TGTGCCAGCAGCCGTAGCGGGAGGAGGGGGTTTGATTCGGGCACAGATACGCAGTATTTT
TRBJ1-2 . . TRBV7-2 CASSLVRDGYGYTF TGTGCCAGCAGCTTAGTTCGGGACGGCTATGGCTACACCTTC